This T cell receptor beta chain stems from a study of T cell changes during pregnancy in multiple sclerosis (dated by TCRdb to about 2019). In terms of the full investigation: Changes in the T cell repertoire over the course of pregnancy were examined in this study in women with multiple sclerosis.

The CDR3 starts with the cysteine, ends with the phenylalanine, and has 15 residues. CDR3 DNA only is kept here, 45 bases in frame from base 1. Trimming removed 2 bases from V and 4 bases from J, leaving 12 bases between the germline ends. CDR1 and CDR2 are read off the germline V gene as MNHEY and SVGAGI. A word on this clone: This clone's antigen is unknown. There are no base qualities to consult, and no much larger clone falls within one base.

The library was obtained by the immunoSEQ multiplex PCR assay. The source is immuneACCESS, and TCRdb retained only in-frame sequences with V and J called. Part of the clones is not carried over; for the studies checked, unresolved V genes explain less than half of this, and the remainder is unexplained. A total of 89,000 or so clones appear in this sample, roughly nine tenths of them only once. The top ten constitute roughly 4% of the sample. The sequence links TRBV6-5 to TRBJ1-3, with the D gene not confidently named. This clonotype was sampled from a female donor in good health, serving as a control in a pregnancy study. Some clones in this sample may be carry-over from other donors' samples. The sample here was PBMCs, taken in the first trimester of pregnancy. The CDR3 amino acid sequence is: CASSYGGVGGNTIYF. The DNA is TGTGCCAGCAGTTACGGCGGGGTGGGAGGAAACACCATATATTTT.